A single sample gave rise to the 9 T cell receptor beta chains below, sequenced in a study of long-term antiretroviral therapy in people with HIV. immunoSEQ v3.0 was run at survey level. The assay was immunoSEQ multiplex PCR, and TCRdb's table has in-frame clones only and misses some. This sample has around 25,000 clones; roughly 90% occur once, and the top ten carry about 8.7%. The specimen comprised unsorted PBMCs, sampled 1.8 years before starting antiretroviral therapy. These receptor sequences come from a man over 45 with HIV.

V is TRBV7-3 and J is TRBJ2-7; tentatively, D is TRBD1 (6 bases). V gave up 3 bases and J gave up 2 bases, with 14 bases separating them. Germline V gene data show CDR1 as SGHTA and CDR2 as FQGTGA. This CDR3 region has 15 residues. The CDR3 loop is CASSLDSLVAYEQYF. The CDR3 DNA is TGTGCCAGCAGCTTGGACAGCCTTGTAGCCTACGAGCAGTACTTC.

The genes are TRBV2 and TRBJ1-1; 9 bases are a match to TRBD1. This CDR3 is 14 amino acids long. Unmatched junction bases numbered 3, after V lost 1 base and J lost 6 bases. Germline V gives CDR1 SNHLY, CDR2 FYNNEI. CDR3 bases: TGTGCCAGCAGTGAAGGGACAGGGGACCCTGAAGCTTTCTTT. Protein product: CASSEGTGDPEAFF.

This rearrangement joins TRBV4-1 to TRBJ1-1; no reliable D call. The length of the CDR3 is 14 residues. Deletions cut 3 bases from V and 6 bases from J, with 14 bases between. The V gene's germline CDR1 is MGHRA and CDR2 YSYEKL. CDR3 amino acids: CASSQGWGLAEAFF. The CDR3 nucleotides read TGCGCCAGCAGCCAGGGGTGGGGTCTCGCTGAAGCTTTCTTT.

This clone was seen once. The rearrangement links TRBV21-1 to TRBJ2-1; whether TRBD2, the table's D call, matches the DNA was not checked. TRBV21-1 is annotated as a pseudogene. CDR3 length equals 16 residues. The chain's CDR3 is CASSKDPDRSSNEQFF. Written as DNA, the CDR3 is TGTGCCAGCAGCAAAGATCCTGATAGATCGAGCAATGAGCAGTTCTTC.

V gene TRBV7-2 combines with J gene TRBJ2-7, with 9 positions matching TRBD1. Germline trimming cut 1 base from V and 7 bases from J; bases unmatched to any gene: 5. Per the germline V gene, CDR1 is SGHTA and CDR2 is FQGNSA. The CDR3 is 14 residues long. The CDR3 loop is CASSLDRGQGEQYF. CDR3 in DNA: TGTGCCAGCAGCTTAGACAGGGGGCAAGGTGAGCAGTACTTC.

The genes are TRBV5-1 and TRBJ1-1, with D possibly TRBD1 on 6 matching bases. The V end lost 0 bases, the J end lost 8 bases, and 14 bases lay between the germline ends. CDR3 length equals 14 residues. Germline V gene lookup returns CDR1 SGHRS and CDR2 YFSETQ. The CDR3: CASSLASAGEEAFF. The CDR3 DNA is TGCGCCAGCAGCTTGGCCTCAGCAGGGGAAGAAGCTTTCTTT.

The chain joins TRBV15 to TRBJ2-2; 10 nucleotides align to TRBD1. Unmatched junction bases numbered 3, after V lost 2 bases and J lost 3 bases. The germline gives CDR1 LNHNV, CDR2 YYDKDF (reference sequence). CDR3 length: 16 amino acids. The CDR3 protein is CATSRPGQGHTGELFF. In DNA form, the CDR3 reads TGTGCCACCAGCAGACCGGGACAGGGGCACACCGGGGAGCTGTTTTTT.

The genes are TRBV10-1 and TRBJ2-1, with D hard to call. The length of the CDR3 is 13 residues. The germline gives CDR1 WNHNN, CDR2 SYGVQD (reference sequence). Deletions cut 5 bases from V and 3 bases from J, with 8 bases between. The CDR3 loop is CASSSDRYNEQFF. CDR3 coding DNA: TGCGCCAGCAGTAGCGACCGCTACAATGAGCAGTTCTTC.

This clone has a handful of counts. The sample contains more than one DNA sequence encoding this CDR3. V gene TRBV6-5 combines with J gene TRBJ1-2; D is ambiguous. CDR3 length: 13 amino acids. Trimming pared 0 bases from V and 2 bases from J, leaving 4 bases between. The germline V gene encodes CDR1 MNHEY and CDR2 SVGAGI. CDR3 nucleotides: TGTGCCAGCAGTTACTCCGGGAACTATGGCTACACCTTC. Its translation is CASSYSGNYGYTF.